This is a list of T cell receptor beta chains from one sample in a study of shared clonotypes between healthy human individuals. Libraries were prepared by immunoSEQ multiplex PCR; TCRdb keeps only in-frame clonotypes and omits some of them. The repertoire holds roughly 2.2 million clones, with 85% to 95% as singletons. Sequencing used naive CD4+ T cells from PBMCs. All receptors derive from a man aged 18 to 30 in good health. Some clones in this sample may be carry-over from other donors' samples. CDR3s include the opening cysteine and the closing phenylalanine or tryptophan. Fields, in order: CDR3 DNA, CDR3 protein, J gene, CDR3 length, V gene, D gene, clone size. D genes are given only for firm matches. Clone size is not always given. Where it is, it says once, few, many or a class for expanded clones.

cdr3_nt: TGTGCCAGCAGTTTACGGAGTGGTGCCACTGAAGCTTTCTTT
cdr3_aa: CASSLRSGATEAFF
j_call: TRBJ1-1
cdr3_length: 14
v_call: TRBV28
d_call: -
clone_size: -

cdr3_nt: TGTGCCAGCAGCTTAAGACACTTGAACACCGGGGAGCTGTTTTTT
cdr3_aa: CASSLRHLNTGELFF
j_call: TRBJ2-2
cdr3_length: 15
v_call: TRBV11-2
d_call: -
clone_size: once

cdr3_nt: TGTGCCAGCAGTTACGGCAGCGAAGCTTTCTTT
cdr3_aa: CASSYGSEAFF
j_call: TRBJ1-1
cdr3_length: 11
v_call: TRBV6-5
d_call: -
clone_size: -

cdr3_nt: TGCGCCAGCAGCTTAACAGGGGACACCTACAATGAGCAGTTCTTC
cdr3_aa: CASSLTGDTYNEQFF
j_call: TRBJ2-1
cdr3_length: 15
v_call: TRBV5-1
d_call: TRBD1
clone_size: -

cdr3_nt: TGTGCCAGCTCACCACCGCTGGACAGGGGGCCCGATACGCAGTATTTT
cdr3_aa: CASSPPLDRGPDTQYF
j_call: TRBJ2-3
cdr3_length: 16
v_call: TRBV18
d_call: TRBD1
clone_size: once

cdr3_nt: TGCGCCAGCAGCCAGGGGACAGGGCCTAATGAAAAACTGTTTTTT
cdr3_aa: CASSQGTGPNEKLFF
j_call: TRBJ1-4
cdr3_length: 15
v_call: TRBV4-3
d_call: TRBD1
clone_size: -

cdr3_nt: TGTGCCAGCAGCGGACAGTTGATCTATGGCTACACCTTC
cdr3_aa: CASSGQLIYGYTF
j_call: TRBJ1-2
cdr3_length: 13
v_call: TRBV7-9
d_call: -
clone_size: -

cdr3_nt: TGTGCCAGCAGCCAAGGGGGGGTCCAAGAGACCCAGTACTTC
cdr3_aa: CASSQGGVQETQYF
j_call: TRBJ2-5
cdr3_length: 14
v_call: TRBV7-3
d_call: -
clone_size: -

cdr3_nt: TGTGCCTGGACTCTGGGCCTATCATCAGATACGCAGTATTTT
cdr3_aa: CAWTLGLSSDTQYF
j_call: TRBJ2-3
cdr3_length: 14
v_call: TRBV30
d_call: -
clone_size: -

cdr3_nt: TGTGCCAGCAGCGGGCCCGGGACATCAGCGCCGAACACTGAAGCTTTCTTT
cdr3_aa: CASSGPGTSAPNTEAFF
j_call: TRBJ1-1
cdr3_length: 17
v_call: TRBV25-1
d_call: -
clone_size: -

cdr3_nt: TGTGCCAGCAGCCGAGTCAGCGAAGATGAAAAACTGTTTTTT
cdr3_aa: CASSRVSEDEKLFF
j_call: TRBJ1-4
cdr3_length: 14
v_call: TRBV14
d_call: -
clone_size: -

cdr3_nt: TGTGCCAGCAGTTACTCGGGGGGCGATCAGCCCCAGCATTTT
cdr3_aa: CASSYSGGDQPQHF
j_call: TRBJ1-5
cdr3_length: 14
v_call: TRBV6-5
d_call: -
clone_size: -

cdr3_nt: TGTGCCAGCAGCTTAACGGGTGGGGCCGTGAACACTGAAGCTTTCTTT
cdr3_aa: CASSLTGGAVNTEAFF
j_call: TRBJ1-1
cdr3_length: 16
v_call: TRBV7-3
d_call: -
clone_size: -

cdr3_nt: TGTGCCAGCAGCTTCCCACAATTAGGCGAGCAGTACTTC
cdr3_aa: CASSFPQLGEQYF
j_call: TRBJ2-7
cdr3_length: 13
v_call: TRBV5-4
d_call: -
clone_size: -

cdr3_nt: TGTGCCAGCAGCTTAGCGTCCGGGGCCGTTTACGAGCAGTACTTC
cdr3_aa: CASSLASGAVYEQYF
j_call: TRBJ2-7
cdr3_length: 15
v_call: TRBV11-2
d_call: -
clone_size: -

cdr3_nt: TGTGCCAGCAGCGTCCGGGACAGGGACTACACCTTC
cdr3_aa: CASSVRDRDYTF
j_call: TRBJ1-2
cdr3_length: 12
v_call: TRBV6-6
d_call: TRBD1
clone_size: -

cdr3_nt: TGTGCCACCTATACTAGCTCTGGGGCCAACGTCCTGACTTTC
cdr3_aa: CATYTSSGANVLTF
j_call: TRBJ2-6
cdr3_length: 14
v_call: TRBV15
d_call: -
clone_size: -

cdr3_nt: TGTGCCAGTAGCCGGGACGGCGACGTCCTGACTTTC
cdr3_aa: CASSRDGDVLTF
j_call: TRBJ2-6
cdr3_length: 12
v_call: TRBV19
d_call: -
clone_size: -

cdr3_nt: TGTGCCAGCAGCAAATTAAATAGCGGGGACATGGGGGATACGCAGTATTTT
cdr3_aa: CASSKLNSGDMGDTQYF
j_call: TRBJ2-3
cdr3_length: 17
v_call: TRBV21-1
d_call: -
clone_size: -

cdr3_nt: TGTGCCAGCAGCGACATAACAGGGAAAGGAAAAGAGACCCAGTACTTC
cdr3_aa: CASSDITGKGKETQYF
j_call: TRBJ2-5
cdr3_length: 16
v_call: TRBV5-4
d_call: -
clone_size: -

cdr3_nt: TGTGCCAGCTCACCCGGGACAGGGTTTGACTATGGCTACACCTTC
cdr3_aa: CASSPGTGFDYGYTF
j_call: TRBJ1-2
cdr3_length: 15
v_call: TRBV18
d_call: TRBD1
clone_size: -

cdr3_nt: TGTGCCAGCAGCAGCCCCCAGGGGGCTAACTATGGCTACACCTTC
cdr3_aa: CASSSPQGANYGYTF
j_call: TRBJ1-2
cdr3_length: 15
v_call: TRBV9
d_call: TRBD1
clone_size: -

cdr3_nt: TGTGCCAGCAGGGAAGAACAGGGGGCGTTCACAATTGGGGCCAACGTCCTGACTTTC
cdr3_aa: CASREEQGAFTIGANVLTF
j_call: TRBJ2-6
cdr3_length: 19
v_call: TRBV6-1
d_call: TRBD1
clone_size: once

cdr3_nt: TGTGCCAGCAGCAAAAGGGACAGGGACGTGGAAAAACTGTTTTTT
cdr3_aa: CASSKRDRDVEKLFF
j_call: TRBJ1-4
cdr3_length: 15
v_call: TRBV21-1
d_call: -
clone_size: few

cdr3_nt: TGCAGTGCTAGAGGACAGGGTGGCTACACCTTC
cdr3_aa: CSARGQGGYTF
j_call: TRBJ1-2
cdr3_length: 11
v_call: TRBV20-1
d_call: TRBD1
clone_size: -

cdr3_nt: TGTGCCAGCAGCAATAGCGGATACGAGCAGTACTTC
cdr3_aa: CASSNSGYEQYF
j_call: TRBJ2-7
cdr3_length: 12
v_call: TRBV7-2
d_call: -
clone_size: -

cdr3_nt: TGTGCCACCAGCAGAGATGTCCCCTCCTTGGAGCAGTACTTC
cdr3_aa: CATSRDVPSLEQYF
j_call: TRBJ2-7
cdr3_length: 14
v_call: TRBV15
d_call: -
clone_size: -

cdr3_nt: TGTGCCACCCCGGGGGACATACATTACTATGGCTACACCTTC
cdr3_aa: CATPGDIHYYGYTF
j_call: TRBJ1-2
cdr3_length: 14
v_call: TRBV7-2
d_call: -
clone_size: -

cdr3_nt: TGCGCCAGCAGACATTGGAGGGACAACTACGAGCAGTACTTC
cdr3_aa: CASRHWRDNYEQYF
j_call: TRBJ2-7
cdr3_length: 14
v_call: TRBV10-2
d_call: -
clone_size: -

cdr3_nt: TGTGCCAGCAGTTTGGGTCGGATAGGCAATCAGCCCCAGCATTTT
cdr3_aa: CASSLGRIGNQPQHF
j_call: TRBJ1-5
cdr3_length: 15
v_call: TRBV28
d_call: -
clone_size: -

cdr3_nt: TGTGCCAGCAGCGTAATGGGACAGGGGGGAAATCAGCCCCAGCATTTT
cdr3_aa: CASSVMGQGGNQPQHF
j_call: TRBJ1-5
cdr3_length: 16
v_call: TRBV7-9
d_call: TRBD1
clone_size: -

cdr3_nt: TGTGCCAGCAGCTTAACTAGGGAGGGTCTCCAAGGGGGGCAGTTCTTC
cdr3_aa: CASSLTREGLQGGQFF
j_call: TRBJ2-1
cdr3_length: 16
v_call: TRBV7-3
d_call: -
clone_size: -

cdr3_nt: TGCGCCAGCAGCCCCGGGACATCCCCGGCGGGGACTGAAGCTTTCTTT
cdr3_aa: CASSPGTSPAGTEAFF
j_call: TRBJ1-1
cdr3_length: 16
v_call: TRBV5-1
d_call: -
clone_size: -

cdr3_nt: TGTGCCAGCAGTTCGGAGGAATTTAGCTCCTACAATGAGCAGTTCTTC
cdr3_aa: CASSSEEFSSYNEQFF
j_call: TRBJ2-1
cdr3_length: 16
v_call: TRBV27
d_call: -
clone_size: -

cdr3_nt: TGTGCCAGCGTCTGGACTAGCGGGTCCTACGAGCAGTACTTC
cdr3_aa: CASVWTSGSYEQYF
j_call: TRBJ2-7
cdr3_length: 14
v_call: TRBV28
d_call: TRBD2
clone_size: -

cdr3_nt: TGCGCCAGCAGCCACCCAGCGGTGTCCAATCAGCCCCAGCATTTT
cdr3_aa: CASSHPAVSNQPQHF
j_call: TRBJ1-5
cdr3_length: 15
v_call: TRBV4-3
d_call: -
clone_size: -

cdr3_nt: TGTGCCAGCAGCTCAACTAGCGGGACCTACAATGAGCAGTTCTTC
cdr3_aa: CASSSTSGTYNEQFF
j_call: TRBJ2-1
cdr3_length: 15
v_call: TRBV7-2
d_call: TRBD2
clone_size: -

cdr3_nt: TGTGCCAGCAGGGTCCAGAGTGAGCAGTTCTTC
cdr3_aa: CASRVQSEQFF
j_call: TRBJ2-1
cdr3_length: 11
v_call: TRBV2
d_call: -
clone_size: -

cdr3_nt: TGTGCCAGCAGGCGTCAACCGGGACAGGAATACGAGCAGTACTTC
cdr3_aa: CASRRQPGQEYEQYF
j_call: TRBJ2-7
cdr3_length: 15
v_call: TRBV6-5
d_call: TRBD1
clone_size: -

cdr3_nt: TGTGCCAGCAGCTTACGGGTCACAGCTGGAGATACGCAGTATTTT
cdr3_aa: CASSLRVTAGDTQYF
j_call: TRBJ2-3
cdr3_length: 15
v_call: TRBV11-2
d_call: -
clone_size: -

cdr3_nt: TGTGCCACCAGCAGAGGCCCAGCGGGAGGGCCGAGCGGGGAGCTGTTTTTT
cdr3_aa: CATSRGPAGGPSGELFF
j_call: TRBJ2-2
cdr3_length: 17
v_call: TRBV15
d_call: TRBD2
clone_size: -

cdr3_nt: TGTGCCAGCAGTCAGCAAGTTAACTATGGCTACACCTTC
cdr3_aa: CASSQQVNYGYTF
j_call: TRBJ1-2
cdr3_length: 13
v_call: TRBV28
d_call: -
clone_size: once

cdr3_nt: TGTGCCAGCTCACCACTTAACGGGCCCCCGTTGGATACGCAGTATTTT
cdr3_aa: CASSPLNGPPLDTQYF
j_call: TRBJ2-3
cdr3_length: 16
v_call: TRBV18
d_call: -
clone_size: -

cdr3_nt: TGTGCCAGTAGTAAAGCGGGAGGACGCTACGAGCAGTACTTC
cdr3_aa: CASSKAGGRYEQYF
j_call: TRBJ2-7
cdr3_length: 14
v_call: TRBV19
d_call: TRBD2
clone_size: -

cdr3_nt: TGTGCCAGCAGCGTAGTGGGAATGAACACTGAAGCTTTCTTT
cdr3_aa: CASSVVGMNTEAFF
j_call: TRBJ1-1
cdr3_length: 14
v_call: TRBV9
d_call: -
clone_size: few

cdr3_nt: TGCGCCAGCAGCGACCCGGGACAGGGGGGCCAAGAGACCCAGTACTTC
cdr3_aa: CASSDPGQGGQETQYF
j_call: TRBJ2-5
cdr3_length: 16
v_call: TRBV5-1
d_call: TRBD1
clone_size: -

cdr3_nt: TGCGCCAGCAGACCACCGGGGACGGCGAACACCGGGGAGCTGTTTTTT
cdr3_aa: CASRPPGTANTGELFF
j_call: TRBJ2-2
cdr3_length: 16
v_call: TRBV5-1
d_call: -
clone_size: -

cdr3_nt: TGTGCCAGTAGTCCCGGGAGGGGTGACGAGCAGTACTTC
cdr3_aa: CASSPGRGDEQYF
j_call: TRBJ2-7
cdr3_length: 13
v_call: TRBV19
d_call: TRBD2
clone_size: few

cdr3_nt: TGTGCCAGCTCACCACCCTTGGGGGGCTCTGGAAACACCATATATTTT
cdr3_aa: CASSPPLGGSGNTIYF
j_call: TRBJ1-3
cdr3_length: 16
v_call: TRBV18
d_call: -
clone_size: -

cdr3_nt: TGTGCCAGTAGTTTTCTAGCGGGAGCAACTTACAATGAGCAGTTCTTC
cdr3_aa: CASSFLAGATYNEQFF
j_call: TRBJ2-1
cdr3_length: 16
v_call: TRBV19
d_call: TRBD2
clone_size: -

cdr3_nt: TGTGCCAGCAACCTAGGGCAGAGAATCAGGCCCCAGCATTTT
cdr3_aa: CASNLGQRIRPQHF
j_call: TRBJ1-5
cdr3_length: 14
v_call: TRBV28
d_call: -
clone_size: -